This TCR beta chain was found in a study of blood T cell repertoires in COVID-19. Looking at the study overall: Samples of COVID-19 (acute and convalescent) were obtained from the United States, Italy and Spain. T cells, B-cell-depleted T cells, or PBMCs provided the cDNA or gDNA that served as material.

In the original processing: Estimation of nucleated cell counts relied on the amplification of reference gene primers. TCRdb's copy holds only in-frame clones and misses some; the assay was immunoSEQ multiplex PCR. V and J calls plus clone size are reproduced from that table; the DNA served to infer D and trimming. The sample includes around 100,000 clones, around 90% of them seen just once. Germline loops: CDR1 SGHRS, CDR2 YFSETQ. With V trimmed by 2 bases and J by 5 bases, 5 bases remained unmatched. The CDR3 runs to 16 residues. This clonotype was sampled from a human donor with active COVID-19. The donor label of this sample is uncertain. Sequencing was carried out using peripheral blood. This rearrangement joins TRBV5-1 to TRBJ1-3, with 12 bases identical to TRBD1. This chain's CDR3 is CASSFGTGGRRNTIYF. CDR3 DNA sequence: TGCGCCAGCAGCTTTGGGACAGGGGGCAGGAGAAACACCATATATTTT.